Following are 16 T cell receptor beta chains from one sample sequenced in a study of human T cells and chemical hapten exposure. TCRdb redid the calling of the RACE reads with MiXCR, one entry per CDR3 protein. The sample consists of approximately 350,000 distinct CDR3 sequences, around 7% of them appearing once. Regarding time point: patch test 1, 2 weeks after DPC sensitization. Treatment defined: therapeutic diphenylcyclopropenone sensitization with weekly scalp DPC. The sample here was whole blood, taken in connection with sensitization to the hapten diphenylcyclopropenone (DPC). Receptor source: a woman younger than 30 with alopecia areata. Some clones in this sample may be carry-over from other donors' samples.

The chain links TRBV6-1 to TRBJ1-2; 8 bases are a match to TRBD1. Trimming at V came to 6 bases and at J to 4 bases, leaving 10 bases not matched to a gene. Looked up from germline, CDR1 is MNHNS and CDR2 is SASEGT. The CDR3 spans 15 residues. The CDR3: CASRQDRGGIYGYTF. For the CDR3, the DNA is TGTGCCAGCAGACAAGACAGGGGAGGTATCTATGGCTACACCTTC.

This clonotype was found a few times. The gene calls are TRBV6-2 or TRBV6-3 and TRBJ1-1; D may be TRBD1 (5 bases). The ends were cut back, 2 bases at V and 11 bases at J, with 12 bases in the middle. The CDR3 has 12 amino acids. Germline-derived CDR1 and CDR2 are MNHEY and SVGEGT. The CDR3 DNA reads TGTGCCAGCAGTTACGAGGGGTATTGGGCTTTCTTT. Translation gives CASSYEGYWAFF.

The chain couples TRBV6-2 or TRBV6-3 to TRBJ2-5; TRBD2 matches 14 bases. After removal of 8 bases from V and 1 base from J, the junction contained 0 bases not matched to a gene. Per germline, CDR1 MNHEY and CDR2 SVGEGT. CDR3 length equals 14 residues. The CDR3 spells CASGTSGGQETQYF. The CDR3 coding sequence is TGTGCCAGCGGGACTAGCGGGGGCCAAGAGACCCAGTACTTC.

This clonotype has a handful of counts. The chain combines TRBV28 with TRBJ2-5; no clear D gene. The germline V gene encodes CDR1 MDHEN and CDR2 SYDVKM. Deletions cut 10 bases from V and 5 bases from J, with 20 bases between. There are 14 residues in the CDR3. The CDR3 DNA reads as TGTGCCACTGCTACGTCCCGAGGCTCGGAGACCCAGTACTTC. It encodes CATATSRGSETQYF.

CDR3 amino acids: CASSPWALNTGELFF. DNA for the CDR3: TGTGCCAGCAGCCCCTGGGCCCTGAACACCGGGGAGCTGTTTTTT. The chain recombines TRBV14 with TRBJ2-2; D gene ambiguous. In germline, CDR1 is SGHDN, CDR2 FVKESK. The CDR3 length is 15 residues. Trimming removed 4 bases from V and 1 base from J, with 10 bases in between.

This chain uses TRBV13 with TRBJ1-1; no clear D gene. CDR1 PRHDT and CDR2 FYEKMQ come from the germline V gene (reference sequence). Trimming left V 6 bases short and J 5 bases short, with 16 bases between. The CDR3 covers 14 residues. The CDR3 nucleotides read TGTGCCAGCAGTTTTGGACTCTCGGGGACTGAAGCTTTCTTT. Its translation is CASSFGLSGTEAFF.

This clonotype was seen only a few times. CDR3 in amino acids: CASSLQPATNEKLFF. The CDR3 DNA follows: TGTGCCAGCAGCTTGCAACCTGCAACTAATGAAAAACTGTTTTTT. The chain joins TRBV7-2 to TRBJ1-4; D is ambiguous. The CDR3 totals 15 residues. V was pared by 3 bases and J by 0 bases, with 8 bases between. Germline V gene data show CDR1 as SGHTA and CDR2 as FQGNSA.

This clonotype has only a few counts. V gene TRBV2 combines with J gene TRBJ1-4; D call uncertain. V gave up 3 bases and J gave up 8 bases, with 7 bases separating them. The CDR3 has 12 amino acids. Germline CDR1 and CDR2: SNHLY and FYNNEI. Here the CDR3 reads CASSDQREKLFF. The CDR3 coding sequence is TGTGCCAGCAGTGACCAACGAGAAAAACTGTTTTTT.

This clonotype has a handful of counts. This chain joins TRBV2 and TRBJ2-1; D perhaps matches TRBD1 (6 bases). CDR1 SNHLY and CDR2 FYNNEI come from the germline V gene. The ends were cut back, 3 bases at V and 12 bases at J, with 21 bases in the middle. CDR3 length: 15 residues. The CDR3 DNA is TGTGCCAGCAGTGAGCCTCAGACTGGGGGCCCTAGGCAGTTCTTC. Protein: CASSEPQTGGPRQFF.

The sample holds a few counts of this clonotype. The genes are TRBV11-3 and TRBJ2-3; D not certain. Trimming cost V 5 bases and J 5 bases, with 11 bases left between them. CDR1 is SGHNT and CDR2 is YENEEA in the germline V gene. The length of the CDR3 is 13 residues. DNA of the CDR3: TGTGCCAGCAGCCTCTTCTCCGAAGATACGCAGTATTTT. This translates into CASSLFSEDTQYF.

This clonotype has at least ten counts. The chain is built from TRBV7-8 and TRBJ2-2, with 7 bases identical to TRBD1. Germline trimming cut 1 base from V and 4 bases from J; bases unmatched to any gene: 6. CDR1 and CDR2 from the germline V gene are SGHVS and FQNEAQ. CDR3 length equals 16 residues. CDR3 DNA: TGTGCCAGCAGCTTAGGACAGGGAAGACTCACCGGGGAGCTGTTTTTT. Its protein is CASSLGQGRLTGELFF. Together with reference TRBV7-8 and TRBJ2-2, the CDR3 gives the full variable domain: GAGVSQSPRYKVAKRGQDVALRCDPISGHVSLFWYQQALGQGPEFLTYFQNEAQLDKSGLPSDRFFAERPEGSVSTLKIQRTQQEDSAVYLCASSLGQGRLTGELFFGEGSRLTVL.

This chain connects TRBV7-9 to TRBJ2-2; no firm D call. The V gene lost 0 bases and the J gene lost 5 bases, with 22 bases spanning the gap. Germline V lookup: CDR1 SEHNR, CDR2 FQNEAQ (reference sequence). The CDR3 extends over 19 amino acids. The CDR3 nucleotides read TGTGCCAGCAGCTTAGCGGATCGTCGAGGAACAGTTCGGACCGGGGAGCTGTTTTTT. This encodes CASSLADRRGTVRTGELFF. Full variable domain (remainder filled in from reference TRBV7-9 and TRBJ2-2): DTGVSQNPRHKITKRGQNVTFRCDPISEHNRLYWYRQTLGQGPEFLTYFQNEAQLEKSRLLSDRFSAERPKGSFSTLEIQRTEQGDSAMYLCASSLADRRGTVRTGELFFGEGSRLTVL.

This clonotype appeared a few times. This chain connects TRBV20-1 to TRBJ2-3; 10 nucleotides line up with TRBD2. The V segment lost 6 bases and the J segment 4 bases; nucleotides outside the gene matches: 10. Germline CDR1 is DFQATT and CDR2 is SNEGSKA (reference sequence). This CDR3 spans 15 amino acids. CDR3 nucleotides: TGCAGTGCCACAGGAGCGGGGGGGCTCTCAGATACGCAGTATTTT. Its translation is CSATGAGGLSDTQYF.

This clonotype was counted between two and nine times. The rearrangement links TRBV5-6 to TRBJ1-3; no definite D call. CDR3 length: 16 amino acids. Trimming removed 4 bases from V and 1 base from J, with 15 bases in between. CDR1 SGHDT and CDR2 YYEEEE come from the germline V gene. The CDR3 protein is CASSRRGFDSGNTIYF. The CDR3 DNA reads as TGTGCCAGCAGCCGGAGAGGCTTTGATTCTGGAAACACCATATATTTT.

The chain couples TRBV5-4 to TRBJ2-2; possible D gene TRBD2, 5 bases. Germline values: CDR1 SGHNT, CDR2 YYREEE (reference sequence). Trimming pared 3 bases from V and 5 bases from J, leaving 11 bases between. The CDR3 has 14 residues. The CDR3, as DNA: TGTGCCAGCAGCTCGCCGAGGGTGACCGGGGAGCTGTTTTTT. Protein sequence: CASSSPRVTGELFF.

At least ten counts were recorded for this clonotype. The chain couples TRBV4-2 to TRBJ2-7; possible D gene TRBD2, 7 bases. Per germline, CDR1 LGHNA and CDR2 YNFKEQ. The CDR3 has 16 amino acids. The ends were cut back, 0 bases at V and 0 bases at J, with 12 bases in the middle. The CDR3: CASSQERGTTSYEQYF. CDR3 coding DNA: TGTGCCAGCAGCCAAGAGCGGGGGACAACCTCCTACGAGCAGTACTTC.